The 6 T cell receptor beta chains below come from one sample, sequenced in a study of T cells expressing NK-cell markers (dated by TCRdb to 2020 to 2021). The library was produced with 5' RACE. TCRdb names Illumina HiSeq 2000 as the instrument used. After TCRdb reprocessed the reads, each CDR3 protein sequence was kept as one row, without DNA. This sample's table contains about 140,000 distinct CDR3 sequences. The ten largest clonotypes hold around 10% of the sample. The source material was blood T cells: a sorted CD56 or NKG2C T cell subset, CD4+ or CD8+ T cells, or bulk PBMC T cells (not recorded which). The receptors were gathered from a man younger than 35 in good health. Donor details come from another sample of the same person, matched by shared clones.

The chain has TRBV9 and TRBJ2-1; without DNA, the TCRdb call of TRBD2 cannot be checked. This CDR3 has 13 amino acids. Germline-derived CDR1 and CDR2 are SGDLS and YYNGEE. CDR3 sequence reads: CASSSGTSWEQFF.

This chain connects TRBV7-9 to TRBJ1-2; the TRBD1 assignment by TCRdb is unverifiable without DNA. Germline V gene lookup returns CDR1 SEHNR and CDR2 FQNEAQ (reference sequence). There are 15 residues in the CDR3. CDR3 loop: CASSPTGLVGYGYTF. The full variable domain, completed using reference TRBV7-9 and TRBJ1-2, is DTGVSQNPRHKITKRGQNVTFRCDPISEHNRLYWYRQTLGQGPEFLTYFQNEAQLEKSRLLSDRFSAERPKGSFSTLEIQRTEQGDSAMYLCASSPTGLVGYGYTFGSGTRLTVV.

The chain joins TRBV7-2 to TRBJ2-1; checking the TCRdb D call of TRBD2 is not possible without DNA. This CDR3 contains 19 residues. From germline, CDR1 is SGHTA and CDR2 FQGNSA. CDR3 loop: CASSPTGQLVIDAYNEQFF.

The chain links TRBV24-1 to TRBJ1-1; absent DNA, TCRdb's TRBD1 call cannot be checked. This CDR3 region has 15 residues. Germline values: CDR1 KGHDR, CDR2 SFDVKD. Here the CDR3 reads CATRLRQGLNTEAFF.

The rearrangement joins TRBV6-4 to TRBJ2-1; TCRdb indicates TRBD2, and absent DNA this call remains unverified. The germline V gene has CDR1 MRHNA and CDR2 SNTAGT. The CDR3 length is 13 residues. CDR3 region: CASSATPRNEQFF.

The chain has TRBV12-3 or TRBV12-4 and TRBJ1-5. The CDR3 length is 15 residues. CDR3 residues: CASRGEDGVDQPQHF.